This T cell receptor beta chain was found in a study of response to subunit inactivated influenza vaccine. Each CDR3 protein gets one entry after TCRdb re-called the RT-PCR reads with MiXCR. The sample lists more than 450,000 distinct CDR3 sequences, about 11% occurring once. Trimming pared 6 bases from V and 6 bases from J, leaving 23 bases between. CDR3 length: 17 residues. CDR1 and CDR2 (germline): MNHNS, SASEGT. The same specimen was also included in a second study, on T cells expressing NK-cell markers. That publication notes: The authors made TCR beta cDNA libraries by 5'RACE template switching. This switching added a universal primer site and UMIs. Beta-chain profiling covered CD3+CD56+NKG2C+, CD3+CD56+NKG2C- and CD3+CD56-NKG2C+ sorted subsets. In five or six donors, dominant NKG2C+ clonotypes were roughly 1.0-7.0% of CD8+ T cells.

The chain employs TRBV6-1 and TRBJ2-2; possibly TRBD2 for D (7 bases). The receptor was derived from a man aged 50 or older who received an inactivated influenza vaccine. The sequenced sample was PBMCs from blood, obtained on the day of vaccination. CDR3 DNA sequence: TGTGCCAGCAGAGCTACGGGGGGCTGGGCCGGTTCCGGGGAGCTGTTTTTT. Protein product: CASRATGGWAGSGELFF.